This TCR beta chain was sequenced during a study of blood T cell repertoires in COVID-19. Study as a whole: COVID-19 samples, acute and convalescent, were from the United States, Italy and Spain.

This clone has just a few counts. The table came from immunoSEQ multiplex PCR; TCRdb's copy has only in-frame clones and leaves some out. The sample records approximately 67,000 clones, 82% being singletons. The CDR3 has 12 amino acids. V shed 4 bases and J shed 10 bases, with 11 bases lying between them. CDR1 and CDR2 from the germline V gene are GTSNPN and SVGIG (reference sequence). The sequence was collected from a man aged 60 to 75 with acute or convalescent COVID-19. The V and J genes are TRBV30 and TRBJ1-6; D gene unclear. The sequenced sample consisted of peripheral blood. In DNA form, the CDR3 reads TGTGCCTGGACCCCCGGCGGGTCACCCCTCCACTTT. As protein: CAWTPGGSPLHF.